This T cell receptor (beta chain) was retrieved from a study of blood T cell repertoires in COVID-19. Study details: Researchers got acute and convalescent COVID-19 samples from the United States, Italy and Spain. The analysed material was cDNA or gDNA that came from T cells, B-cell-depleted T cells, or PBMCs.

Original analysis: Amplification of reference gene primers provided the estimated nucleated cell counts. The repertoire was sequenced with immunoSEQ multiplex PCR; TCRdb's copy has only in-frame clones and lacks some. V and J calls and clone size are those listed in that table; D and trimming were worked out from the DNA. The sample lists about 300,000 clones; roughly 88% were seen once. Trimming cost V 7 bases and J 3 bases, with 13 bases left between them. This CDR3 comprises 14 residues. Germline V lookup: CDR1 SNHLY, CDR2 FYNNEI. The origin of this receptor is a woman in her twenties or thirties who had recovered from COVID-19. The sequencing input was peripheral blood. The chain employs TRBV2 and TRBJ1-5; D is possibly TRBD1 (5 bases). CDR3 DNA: TGTGCCAGCATAAAGGACATCCTCAATCAGCCCCAGCATTTT. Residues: CASIKDILNQPQHF.